This T cell receptor beta chain was recorded in a study of shared clonotypes between healthy human individuals. The germline CDR1 and CDR2 sequences are SGDLS and YYNGEE. Trimming took 4 bases from V and 7 from J; bases not matched to a gene: 7. This CDR3 region has 14 residues. As defined, naive CD8 cells were CD45RO-negative and positively selected for CCR7, with terminally differentiated effector memory CD45RA+ cells excluded. Every contributor of samples was a Caucasian grown-up residing in Nashville, Tennessee. The table came from immunoSEQ multiplex PCR; TCRdb's copy has only in-frame clones and leaves some out. The sample gives hundreds of thousands of clones, approximately 96% of which show up once; approximately 0.12% is in the top ten.

The source material was naive CD8+ T cells sorted from blood. The chain is built from TRBV9 and TRBJ2-7; 11 bases are shared with TRBD2. This clonotype was obtained from a young woman in good health. The CDR3 nucleotides read TGTGCCAGCAGCCTCACTAGCGGGAGTTGGGAGCAGTACTTC. It translates to CASSLTSGSWEQYF. Looking up the rest from reference TRBV9 and TRBJ2-7 gives the full variable domain: DSGVTQTPKHLITATGQRVTLRCSPRSGDLSVYWYQQSLDQGLQFLIQYYNGEERAKGNILERFSAQQFPDLHSELNLSSLELGDSALYFCASSLTSGSWEQYFGPGTRLTVT.